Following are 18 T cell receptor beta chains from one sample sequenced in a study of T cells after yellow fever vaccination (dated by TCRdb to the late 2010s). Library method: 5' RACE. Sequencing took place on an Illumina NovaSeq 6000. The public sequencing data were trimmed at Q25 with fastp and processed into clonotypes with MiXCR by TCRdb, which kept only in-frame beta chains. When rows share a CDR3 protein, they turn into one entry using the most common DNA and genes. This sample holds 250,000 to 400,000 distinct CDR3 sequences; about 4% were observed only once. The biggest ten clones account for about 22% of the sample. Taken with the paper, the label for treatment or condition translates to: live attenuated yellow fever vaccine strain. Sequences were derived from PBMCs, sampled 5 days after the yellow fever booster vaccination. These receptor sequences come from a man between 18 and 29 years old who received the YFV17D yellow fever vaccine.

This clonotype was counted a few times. The CDR3 spells CATSTGYTLKNEQFF. Written as DNA, the CDR3 is TGTGCCACCAGTACAGGGTACACTTTAAAGAATGAGCAGTTCTTC. V gene TRBV24-1 combines with J gene TRBJ2-1; weak D call: TRBD1 (6 bases). Trimming pared 6 bases from V and 7 bases from J, leaving 18 bases between. Germline V gene sequence: CDR1 KGHDR, CDR2 SFDVKD. CDR3 size: 15 residues.

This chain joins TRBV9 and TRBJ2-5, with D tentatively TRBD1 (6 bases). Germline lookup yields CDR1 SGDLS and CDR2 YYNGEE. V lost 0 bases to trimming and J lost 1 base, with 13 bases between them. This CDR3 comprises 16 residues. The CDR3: CASSVALWTAQETQYF. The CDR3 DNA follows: TGTGCCAGCAGCGTAGCTCTTTGGACAGCCCAAGAGACCCAGTACTTC.

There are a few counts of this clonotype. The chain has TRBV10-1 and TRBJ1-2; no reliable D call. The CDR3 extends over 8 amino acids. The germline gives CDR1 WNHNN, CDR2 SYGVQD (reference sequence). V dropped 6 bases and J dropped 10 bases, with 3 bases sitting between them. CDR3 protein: CASSPYTF. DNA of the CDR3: TGCGCCAGCAGCCCCTACACCTTC.

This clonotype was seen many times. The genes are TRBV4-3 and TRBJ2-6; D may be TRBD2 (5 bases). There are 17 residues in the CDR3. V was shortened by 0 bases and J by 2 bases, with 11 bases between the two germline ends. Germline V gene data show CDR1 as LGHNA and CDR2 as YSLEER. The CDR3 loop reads CASSQDYEGAGANVLTF. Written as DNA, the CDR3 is TGCGCCAGCAGCCAAGATTACGAGGGAGCTGGGGCCAACGTCCTGACTTTC.

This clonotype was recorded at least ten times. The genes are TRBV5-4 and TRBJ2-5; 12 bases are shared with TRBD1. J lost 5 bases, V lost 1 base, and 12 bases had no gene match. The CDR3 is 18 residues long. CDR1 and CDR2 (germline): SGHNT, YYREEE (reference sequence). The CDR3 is CASSLMRAGTGGGETQYF. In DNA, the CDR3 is TGTGCCAGCAGCTTGATGAGGGCCGGGACAGGGGGCGGCGAGACCCAGTACTTC.

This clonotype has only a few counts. CDR3 region: CASSSPEGITEAFF. In DNA, the CDR3 is TGTGCCAGCAGTTCACCTGAGGGTATCACTGAAGCTTTCTTT. V is TRBV6-5 and J is TRBJ1-1; no reliable D call. The CDR3 length is 14 residues. The germline V and J ends were trimmed by 4 bases and 4 bases, with 13 bases remaining between them. Germline V gives CDR1 MNHEY, CDR2 SVGAGI.

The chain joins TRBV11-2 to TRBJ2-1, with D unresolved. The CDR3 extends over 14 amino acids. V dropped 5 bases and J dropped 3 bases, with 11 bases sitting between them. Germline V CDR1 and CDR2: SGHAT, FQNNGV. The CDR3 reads CASSREASYNEQFF. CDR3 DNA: TGTGCCAGCAGCCGCGAGGCAAGCTACAATGAGCAGTTCTTC.

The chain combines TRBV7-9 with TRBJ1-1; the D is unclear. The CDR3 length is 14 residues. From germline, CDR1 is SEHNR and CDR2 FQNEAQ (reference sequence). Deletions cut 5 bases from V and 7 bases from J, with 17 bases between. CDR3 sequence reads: CASSLSLGRDEAFF. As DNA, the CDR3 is TGTGCCAGCAGCCTGTCACTCGGGAGGGATGAAGCTTTCTTT.

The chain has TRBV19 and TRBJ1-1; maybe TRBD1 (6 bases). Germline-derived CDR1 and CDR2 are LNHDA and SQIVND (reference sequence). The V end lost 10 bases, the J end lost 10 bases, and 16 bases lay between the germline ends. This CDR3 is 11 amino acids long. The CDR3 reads CATQTGPSAFF. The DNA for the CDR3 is TGTGCCACCCAGACAGGTCCATCAGCTTTCTTT.

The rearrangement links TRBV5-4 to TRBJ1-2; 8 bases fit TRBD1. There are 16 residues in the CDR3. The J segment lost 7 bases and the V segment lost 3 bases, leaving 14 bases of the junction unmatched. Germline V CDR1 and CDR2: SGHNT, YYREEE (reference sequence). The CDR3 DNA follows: TGTGCCAGCAGCTGGGCCGGAGAGGGCGACAGGGGTGGCTACACCTTC. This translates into CASSWAGEGDRGGYTF.

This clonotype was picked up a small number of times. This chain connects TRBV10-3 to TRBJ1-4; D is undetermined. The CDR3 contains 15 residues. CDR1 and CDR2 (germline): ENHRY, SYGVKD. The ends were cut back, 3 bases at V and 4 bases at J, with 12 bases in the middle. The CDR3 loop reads CAISERGSFNEKLFF. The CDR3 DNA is TGTGCCATCAGTGAAAGAGGGTCCTTTAATGAAAAACTGTTTTTT.

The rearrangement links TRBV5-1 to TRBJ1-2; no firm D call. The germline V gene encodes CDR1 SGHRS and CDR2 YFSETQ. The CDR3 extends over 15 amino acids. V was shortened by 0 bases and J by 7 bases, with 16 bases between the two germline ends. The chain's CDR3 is CASSLESAGGSGYTF. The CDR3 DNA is TGCGCCAGCAGCTTGGAGTCGGCCGGAGGGTCTGGCTACACCTTC. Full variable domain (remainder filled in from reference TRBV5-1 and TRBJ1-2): KAGVTQTPRYLIKTRGQQVTLSCSPISGHRSVSWYQQTPGQGLQFLFEYFSETQRNKGNFPGRFSGRQFSNSRSEMNVSTLELGDSALYLCASSLESAGGSGYTFGSGTRLTVV.

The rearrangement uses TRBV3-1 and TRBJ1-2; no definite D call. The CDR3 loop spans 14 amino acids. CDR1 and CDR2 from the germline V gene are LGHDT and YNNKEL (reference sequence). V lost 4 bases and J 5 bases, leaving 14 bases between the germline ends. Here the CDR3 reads CASSPNSGWYGYTF. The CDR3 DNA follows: TGTGCCAGCAGCCCCAACTCGGGGTGGTATGGCTACACCTTC.

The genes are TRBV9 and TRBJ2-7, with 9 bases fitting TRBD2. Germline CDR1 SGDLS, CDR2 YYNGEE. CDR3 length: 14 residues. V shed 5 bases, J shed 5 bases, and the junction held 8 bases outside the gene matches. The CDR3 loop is CASSLGGGAHEQYF. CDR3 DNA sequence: TGTGCCAGCAGTCTCGGCGGGGGGGCCCACGAGCAGTACTTC.

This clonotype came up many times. The CDR3 bases are TGTGCCAGCAGCTCGACAGGGTACACTGAAGCTTTCTTT. Translated: CASSSTGYTEAFF. The chain recombines TRBV7-9 with TRBJ1-1; the match to TRBD1 covers 7 bases. There are 13 residues in the CDR3. V shed 4 bases and J 3 bases; nucleotides not matched to a gene: 2. Germline CDR1 SEHNR, CDR2 FQNEAQ (reference sequence).

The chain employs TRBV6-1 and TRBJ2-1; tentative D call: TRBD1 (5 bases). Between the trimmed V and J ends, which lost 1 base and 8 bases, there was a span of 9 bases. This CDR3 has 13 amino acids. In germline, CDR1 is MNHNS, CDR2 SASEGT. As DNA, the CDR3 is TGTGCCAGCAGTGAAGGCAGGGTCCATGAGCAGTTCTTC. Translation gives CASSEGRVHEQFF.

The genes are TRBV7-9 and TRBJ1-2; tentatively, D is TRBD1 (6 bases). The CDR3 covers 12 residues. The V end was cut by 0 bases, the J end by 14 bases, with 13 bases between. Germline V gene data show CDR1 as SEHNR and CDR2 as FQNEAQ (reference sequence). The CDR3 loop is CASSLAVRDKTF. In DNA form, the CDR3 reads TGTGCCAGCAGCTTAGCTGTTCGGGACAAGACCTTC.

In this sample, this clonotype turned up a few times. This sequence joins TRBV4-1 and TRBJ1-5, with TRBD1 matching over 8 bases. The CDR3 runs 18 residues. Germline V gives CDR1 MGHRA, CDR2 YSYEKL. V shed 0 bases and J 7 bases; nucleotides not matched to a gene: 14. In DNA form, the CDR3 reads TGCGCCAGCAGCCAAGATGTGGAGACAGGGGAACCGGGACAGCCCCAGCATTTT. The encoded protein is CASSQDVETGEPGQPQHF.